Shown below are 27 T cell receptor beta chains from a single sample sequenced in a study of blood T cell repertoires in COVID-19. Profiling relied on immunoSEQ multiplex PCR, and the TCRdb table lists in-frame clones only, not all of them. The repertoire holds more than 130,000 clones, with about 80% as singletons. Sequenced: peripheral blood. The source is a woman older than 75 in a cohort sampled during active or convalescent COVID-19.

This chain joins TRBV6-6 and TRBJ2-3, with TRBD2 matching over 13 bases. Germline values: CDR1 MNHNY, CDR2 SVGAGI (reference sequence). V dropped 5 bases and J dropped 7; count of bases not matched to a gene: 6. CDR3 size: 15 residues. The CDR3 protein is CASSPTSGGAYTQYF. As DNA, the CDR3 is TGTGCCAGCAGTCCTACTAGCGGGGGGGCATATACGCAGTATTTT.

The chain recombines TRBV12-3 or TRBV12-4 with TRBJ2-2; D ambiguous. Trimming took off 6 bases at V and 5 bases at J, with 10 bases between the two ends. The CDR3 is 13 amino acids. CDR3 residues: CASSRHTTGELFF. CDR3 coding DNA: TGTGCCAGCAGCAGGCATACGACCGGGGAGCTGTTTTTT.

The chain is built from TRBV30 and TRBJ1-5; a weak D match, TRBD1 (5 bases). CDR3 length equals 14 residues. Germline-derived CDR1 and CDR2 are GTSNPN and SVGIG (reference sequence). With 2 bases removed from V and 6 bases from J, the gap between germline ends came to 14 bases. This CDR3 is CAWSLYGGGQPQHF. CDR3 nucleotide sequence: TGTGCCTGGAGTTTGTACGGGGGAGGTCAGCCCCAGCATTTT.

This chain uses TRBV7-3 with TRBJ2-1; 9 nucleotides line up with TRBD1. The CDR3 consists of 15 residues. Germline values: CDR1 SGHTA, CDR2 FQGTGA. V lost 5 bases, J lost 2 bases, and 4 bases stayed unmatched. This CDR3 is CASSPQGATYNEQFF. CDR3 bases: TGTGCCAGCAGCCCACAGGGGGCGACCTACAATGAGCAGTTCTTC.

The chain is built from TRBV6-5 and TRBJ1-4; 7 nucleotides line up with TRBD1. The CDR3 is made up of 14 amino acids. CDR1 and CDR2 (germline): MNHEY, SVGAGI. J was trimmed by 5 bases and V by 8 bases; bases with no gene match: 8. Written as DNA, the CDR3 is TGTGCCAGCGCCGGGACAGCGAGAAATGAAAAACTGTTTTTT. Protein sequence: CASAGTARNEKLFF.

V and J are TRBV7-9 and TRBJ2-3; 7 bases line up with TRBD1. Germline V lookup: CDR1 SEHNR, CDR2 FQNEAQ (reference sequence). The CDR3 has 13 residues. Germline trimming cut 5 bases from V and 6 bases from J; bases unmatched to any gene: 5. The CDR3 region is CASSTRGKDTQYF. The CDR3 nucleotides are TGTGCCAGCAGCACCAGGGGGAAGGATACGCAGTATTTT. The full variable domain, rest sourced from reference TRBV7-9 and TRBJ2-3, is DTGVSQNPRHKITKRGQNVTFRCDPISEHNRLYWYRQTLGQGPEFLTYFQNEAQLEKSRLLSDRFSAERPKGSFSTLEIQRTEQGDSAMYLCASSTRGKDTQYFGPGTRLTVL.

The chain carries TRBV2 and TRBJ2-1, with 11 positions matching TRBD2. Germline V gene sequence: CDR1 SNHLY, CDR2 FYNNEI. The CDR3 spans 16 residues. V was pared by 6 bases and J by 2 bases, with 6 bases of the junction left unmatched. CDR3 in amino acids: CASRRGGLAAYNEQFF. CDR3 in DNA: TGTGCCAGCAGGCGAGGGGGACTAGCGGCCTACAATGAGCAGTTCTTC.

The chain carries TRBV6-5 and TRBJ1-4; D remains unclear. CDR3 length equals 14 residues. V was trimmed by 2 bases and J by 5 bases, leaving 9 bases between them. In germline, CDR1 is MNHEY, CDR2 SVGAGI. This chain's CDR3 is CASSYGGSNEKLFF. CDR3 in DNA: TGTGCCAGCAGTTACGGAGGCTCCAATGAAAAACTGTTTTTT.

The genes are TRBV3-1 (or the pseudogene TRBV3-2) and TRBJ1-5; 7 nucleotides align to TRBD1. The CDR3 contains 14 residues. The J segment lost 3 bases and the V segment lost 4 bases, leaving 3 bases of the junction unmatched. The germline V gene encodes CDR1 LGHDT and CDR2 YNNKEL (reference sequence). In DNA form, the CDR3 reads TGTGCCAGCAGCCCTGACAGGGACAATCAGCCCCAGCATTTT. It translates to CASSPDRDNQPQHF.

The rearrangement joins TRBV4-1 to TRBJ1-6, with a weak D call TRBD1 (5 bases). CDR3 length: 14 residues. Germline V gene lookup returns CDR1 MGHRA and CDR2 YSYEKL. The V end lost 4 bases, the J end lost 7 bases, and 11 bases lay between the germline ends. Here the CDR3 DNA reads TGCGCCAGCAGCCCTGGACACCGAAATTCACCCCTCCACTTT. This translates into CASSPGHRNSPLHF.

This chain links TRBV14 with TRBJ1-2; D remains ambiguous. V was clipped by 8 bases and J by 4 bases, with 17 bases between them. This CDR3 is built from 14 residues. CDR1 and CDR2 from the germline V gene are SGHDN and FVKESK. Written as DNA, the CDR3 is TGTGCCAGCCGCACGACGGGGTCAGCCTATGGCTACACCTTC. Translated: CASRTTGSAYGYTF.

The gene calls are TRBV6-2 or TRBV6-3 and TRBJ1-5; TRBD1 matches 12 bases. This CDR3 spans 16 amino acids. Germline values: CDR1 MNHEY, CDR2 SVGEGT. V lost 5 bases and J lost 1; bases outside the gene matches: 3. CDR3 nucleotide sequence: TGTGCCAGCAGTCCCGGGACAGGGGGCAGCAATCAGCCCCAGCATTTT. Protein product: CASSPGTGGSNQPQHF.

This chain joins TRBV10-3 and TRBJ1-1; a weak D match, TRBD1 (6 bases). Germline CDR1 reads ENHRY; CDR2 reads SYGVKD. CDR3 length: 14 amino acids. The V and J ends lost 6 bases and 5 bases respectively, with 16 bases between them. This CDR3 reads CAIRQTGLGTEAFF. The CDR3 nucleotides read TGTGCCATCAGACAGACAGGTCTGGGGACTGAAGCTTTCTTT.

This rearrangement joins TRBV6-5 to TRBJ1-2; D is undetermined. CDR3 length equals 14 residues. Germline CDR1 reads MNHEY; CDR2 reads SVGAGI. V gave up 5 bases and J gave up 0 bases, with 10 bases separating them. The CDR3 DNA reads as TGTGCCAGCAGTAACCCGGGTTCTAACTATGGCTACACCTTC. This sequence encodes CASSNPGSNYGYTF.

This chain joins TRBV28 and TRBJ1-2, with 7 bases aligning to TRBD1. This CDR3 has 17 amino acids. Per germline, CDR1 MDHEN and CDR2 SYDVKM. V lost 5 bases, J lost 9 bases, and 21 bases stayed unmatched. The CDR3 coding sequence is TGTGCCAGCAGTGCCAGGACAGGAGACTCAGAGTGGTTTAGCTACACCTTC. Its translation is CASSARTGDSEWFSYTF.

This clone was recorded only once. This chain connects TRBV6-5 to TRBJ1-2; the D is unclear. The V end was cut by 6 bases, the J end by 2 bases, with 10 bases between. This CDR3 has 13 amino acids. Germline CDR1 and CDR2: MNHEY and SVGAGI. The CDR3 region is CASSREPNYGYTF. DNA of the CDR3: TGTGCCAGCAGCCGCGAACCCAACTATGGCTACACCTTC.

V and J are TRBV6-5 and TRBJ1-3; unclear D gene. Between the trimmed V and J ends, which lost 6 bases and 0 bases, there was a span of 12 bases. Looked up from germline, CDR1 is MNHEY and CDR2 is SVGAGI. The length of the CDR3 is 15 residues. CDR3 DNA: TGTGCCAGCAGGTCTTCGGCGGCCTCTGGAAACACCATATATTTT. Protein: CASRSSAASGNTIYF.

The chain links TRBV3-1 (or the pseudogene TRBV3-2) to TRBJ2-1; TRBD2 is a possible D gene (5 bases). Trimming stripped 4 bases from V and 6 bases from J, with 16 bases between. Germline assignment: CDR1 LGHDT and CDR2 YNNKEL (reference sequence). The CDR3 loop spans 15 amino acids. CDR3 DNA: TGTGCCAGCAGCCCGCTTCGAAGGGCGGGCAATGAGCAGTTCTTC. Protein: CASSPLRRAGNEQFF.

CDR3 loop: CASSQGTGYGYTF. The DNA of the CDR3 is TGCGCCAGCAGCCAAGGGACAGGGTATGGCTACACCTTC. The rearrangement uses TRBV4-3 and TRBJ1-2; 8 bases align to TRBD1. Germline V lookup: CDR1 LGHNA, CDR2 YSLEER. The CDR3 totals 13 residues. After removal of 1 base from V and 5 bases from J, the junction contained 0 bases not matched to a gene.

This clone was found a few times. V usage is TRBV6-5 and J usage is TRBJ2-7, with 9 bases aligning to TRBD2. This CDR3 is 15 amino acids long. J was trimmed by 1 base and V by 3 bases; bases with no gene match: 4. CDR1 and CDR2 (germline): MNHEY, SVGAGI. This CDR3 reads CASSYTLAGSYEQYF. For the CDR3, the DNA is TGTGCCAGCAGTTATACACTAGCGGGTTCCTACGAGCAGTACTTC.

The CDR3 sequence: CASLRDVGDRAFF. In DNA, the CDR3 is TGTGCCAGCCTAAGGGATGTGGGAGATCGAGCTTTCTTT. J is TRBJ1-1 and V is TRBV6-5, with no clear D. V was shortened by 8 bases and J by 10 bases, with 20 bases between the two germline ends. Germline V gives CDR1 MNHEY, CDR2 SVGAGI. The CDR3 runs to 13 residues.

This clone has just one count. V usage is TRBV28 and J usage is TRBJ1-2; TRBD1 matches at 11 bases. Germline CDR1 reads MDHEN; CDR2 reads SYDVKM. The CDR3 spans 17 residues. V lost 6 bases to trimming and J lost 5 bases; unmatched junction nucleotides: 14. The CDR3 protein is CASRQNLGQGARYGYTF. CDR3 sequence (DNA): TGTGCCAGCAGGCAAAACCTAGGACAGGGGGCGCGTTATGGCTACACCTTC.

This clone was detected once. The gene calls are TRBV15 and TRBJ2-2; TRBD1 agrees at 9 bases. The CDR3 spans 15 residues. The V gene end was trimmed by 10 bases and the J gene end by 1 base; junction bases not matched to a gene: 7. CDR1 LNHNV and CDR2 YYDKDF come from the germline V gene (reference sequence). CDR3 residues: CASMRDRVNTGELFF. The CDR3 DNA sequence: TGTGCCAGTATGCGGGACAGGGTGAACACCGGGGAGCTGTTTTTT.

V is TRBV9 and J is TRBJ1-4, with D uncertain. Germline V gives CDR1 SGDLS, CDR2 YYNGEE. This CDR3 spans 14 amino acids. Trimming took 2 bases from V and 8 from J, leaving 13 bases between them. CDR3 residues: CASSVGSWSEKLFF. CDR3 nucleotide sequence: TGTGCCAGCAGCGTTGGGAGCTGGTCCGAAAAACTGTTTTTT.

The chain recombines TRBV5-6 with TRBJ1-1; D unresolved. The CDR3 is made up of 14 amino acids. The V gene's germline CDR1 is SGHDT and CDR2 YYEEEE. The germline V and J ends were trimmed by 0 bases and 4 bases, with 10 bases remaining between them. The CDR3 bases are TGTGCCAGCAGCTTGGTTGGCCCAAGCACTGAAGCTTTCTTT. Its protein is CASSLVGPSTEAFF.

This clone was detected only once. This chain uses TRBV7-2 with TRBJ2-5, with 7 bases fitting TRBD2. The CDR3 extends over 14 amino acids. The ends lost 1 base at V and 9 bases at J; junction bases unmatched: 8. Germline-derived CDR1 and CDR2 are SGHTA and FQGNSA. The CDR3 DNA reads TGTGCCAGCAGCTTAGATGGGGCAGGGAGGGCCCAGTACTTC. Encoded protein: CASSLDGAGRAQYF.

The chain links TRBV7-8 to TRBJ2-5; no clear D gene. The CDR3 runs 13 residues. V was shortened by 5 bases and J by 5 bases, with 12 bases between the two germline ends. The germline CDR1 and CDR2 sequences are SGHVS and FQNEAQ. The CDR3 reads CASSLGRRETQYF. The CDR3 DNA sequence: TGTGCCAGCAGCCTGGGCCGGCGCGAGACCCAGTACTTC.